This T cell receptor beta chain was captured in a study of T cell responses to AZD1222 COVID-19 vaccine. Assay: immunoSEQ multiplex PCR; the TCRdb copy retains only in-frame clones and omits some. The sample lists around 130,000 clones; 85% to 95% were seen once. Of note for this clone: Antigen unknown.

Study-level points and caveats: The reported proportion of spike-specific TCRs targeting unmutated variant regions was nearly half. White British ancestry dominated among donors, who included more females, and clonal diversity was possibly underestimated.

This CDR3 region has 16 residues. V was clipped by 5 bases and J by 2 bases; unmatched bases: 10. Germline values: CDR1 SGHVS, CDR2 FNYEAQ. The receptor comes from an adult in good health. J is TRBJ1-2 and V is TRBV7-6; TRBD1 aligns across 8 bases. Sequenced material: peripheral blood, taken on day 0 of AZD1222 vaccination. The CDR3 loop reads CASSMPTGALNYGYTF. The CDR3, as DNA: TGTGCCAGCAGCATGCCGACAGGGGCACTGAACTATGGCTACACCTTC.